The 22 T cell receptor beta chains listed next were all sequenced from one sample in a study of T cell responses to AZD1222 COVID-19 vaccine. This table comes from immunoSEQ multiplex PCR, and its TCRdb copy is limited to in-frame clones, with some not included. The top ten clones hold 1.9% of a sample with some 130,000 clones, roughly 90% of them seen once. The sample in question was peripheral blood, obtained on day 0 of AZD1222 vaccination. The receptors come from an adult in good health.

This chain uses TRBV7-2 with TRBJ1-5; TRBD1 might be the D (5 bases). The CDR3 has 12 amino acids. The V gene lost 8 bases and the J gene lost 5 bases, with 10 bases spanning the gap. Germline values: CDR1 SGHTA, CDR2 FQGNSA. CDR3: CASAGGYQPQHF. The CDR3 DNA is TGTGCCAGCGCTGGGGGATATCAGCCCCAGCATTTT. Variable domain in full (rest from reference TRBV7-2 and TRBJ1-5): GAGVSQSPSNKVTEKGKDVELRCDPISGHTALYWYRQSLGQGLEFLIYFQGNSAPDKSGLPSDRFSAERTGGSVSTLTIQRTQQEDSAVYLCASAGGYQPQHFGDGTRLSIL.

The rearrangement uses TRBV27 and TRBJ2-3, with 9 bases matching TRBD1. The CDR3 spans 14 residues. Germline V gene lookup returns CDR1 MNHEY and CDR2 SMNVEV (reference sequence). Trimming at V came to 7 bases and at J to 4 bases, leaving 6 bases not matched to a gene. This CDR3 reads CASKGTGRADTQYF. CDR3 DNA: TGTGCCAGCAAGGGGACAGGGAGAGCAGATACGCAGTATTTT.

For the CDR3, the DNA is TGTGCCAGCAGCGCCGCTAATATGAACACTGAAGCTTTCTTT. Encoded protein: CASSAANMNTEAFF. The genes are TRBV9 and TRBJ1-1; D is uncertain. The V and J ends lost 3 bases and 0 bases respectively, with 9 bases between them. The V gene's germline CDR1 is SGDLS and CDR2 YYNGEE. The CDR3 sequence is 14 residues long.

The chain carries TRBV5-1 and TRBJ2-1; 7 bases agree with TRBD2. The CDR3 has 18 amino acids. CDR1 and CDR2 from the germline V gene are SGHRS and YFSETQ. V lost 4 bases to trimming and J lost 7 bases; unmatched junction nucleotides: 20. CDR3 sequence reads: CASSGGVRGRILWNEQFF. Here the CDR3 DNA reads TGCGCCAGCAGCGGGGGGGTTAGAGGGAGGATATTATGGAATGAGCAGTTCTTC. The entire variable domain, with the rest obtained from reference TRBV5-1 and TRBJ2-1, is as follows: KAGVTQTPRYLIKTRGQQVTLSCSPISGHRSVSWYQQTPGQGLQFLFEYFSETQRNKGNFPGRFSGRQFSNSRSEMNVSTLELGDSALYLCASSGGVRGRILWNEQFFGPGTRLTVL.

This clone showed up just once. CDR3 sequence reads: CSVSFGTSVSTDTQYF. CDR3 DNA: TGCAGCGTTTCTTTCGGGACTAGCGTAAGCACAGATACGCAGTATTTT. V is TRBV29-1 and J is TRBJ2-3, with TRBD2 matching 10 bases. The CDR3 totals 16 residues. With V trimmed by 5 bases and J by 0 bases, 8 bases remained unmatched. Germline lookup yields CDR1 SQVTM and CDR2 ANQGSEA.

DNA for the CDR3: TGTGCCTGGAGTGTATACTCTGGGGCCAACGTCCTGACTTTC. Its translation is CAWSVYSGANVLTF. The rearrangement joins TRBV30 to TRBJ2-6; D remains ambiguous. The germline CDR1 and CDR2 sequences are GTSNPN and SVGIG (reference sequence). CDR3 length equals 14 residues. Trimming took 0 bases from V and 0 from J, leaving 3 bases between them. Full variable domain (missing parts from reference TRBV30 and TRBJ2-6): SQTIHQWPATLVQPVGSPLSLECTVEGTSNPNLYWYRQAAGRGLQLLFYSVGIGQISSEVPQNLSASRPQDRQFILSSKKLLLSDSGFYLCAWSVYSGANVLTFGAGSRLTVL.

The chain carries TRBV13 and TRBJ1-2; TRBD1 aligns across 7 bases. Germline CDR1 reads PRHDT; CDR2 reads FYEKMQ (reference sequence). The CDR3 length is 14 residues. Trimming took 0 bases from V and 4 from J; bases not matched to a gene: 2. The CDR3 region is CASSLGGTAYGYTF. The CDR3 coding sequence is TGTGCCAGCAGCTTAGGAGGGACAGCCTATGGCTACACCTTC.

This chain joins TRBV7-9 and TRBJ2-5; D possibly uses TRBD1 or TRBD2 (5 bases each). V was shortened by 4 bases and J by 5 bases, with 17 bases between the two germline ends. Germline loops: CDR1 SEHNR, CDR2 FQNEAQ (reference sequence). The CDR3 extends over 15 amino acids. The CDR3 spells CASSWGSGSVETQYF. DNA of the CDR3: TGTGCCAGCAGCTGGGGGTCGGGCAGCGTGGAGACCCAGTACTTC.

The CDR3 DNA reads as TGTGCCAGCAGCCACACCGGGGAGCTGTTTTTT. It is translated as CASSHTGELFF. The rearrangement joins TRBV2 to TRBJ2-2; D not resolved. The CDR3 extends over 11 amino acids. V was trimmed by 6 bases and J by 3 bases, leaving 2 bases between them. Germline values: CDR1 SNHLY, CDR2 FYNNEI.

The chain joins TRBV6-1 to TRBJ1-1; 8 bases match TRBD1. Germline-derived CDR1 and CDR2 are MNHNS and SASEGT. V was clipped by 3 bases and J by 1 base; unmatched bases: 10. CDR3 length: 17 amino acids. CDR3 in amino acids: CASSEDRVVRRNTEAFF. CDR3 coding DNA: TGTGCCAGCAGTGAGGACAGGGTGGTACGGAGGAACACTGAAGCTTTCTTT.

V gene TRBV27 combines with J gene TRBJ1-5; D ambiguous. Germline CDR1 is MNHEY and CDR2 is SMNVEV (reference sequence). The CDR3 has 14 residues. Trimming pared 6 bases from V and 0 bases from J, leaving 9 bases between. CDR3 sequence: CASRQLYSNQPQHF. The CDR3 region has the DNA TGTGCCAGCAGGCAACTGTATAGCAATCAGCCCCAGCATTTT.

This sequence joins TRBV2 and TRBJ1-4; the match to TRBD1 covers 7 bases. The germline V gene encodes CDR1 SNHLY and CDR2 FYNNEI. The CDR3 extends over 14 amino acids. V trimming: 6 bases; J trimming: 5 bases; junction bases outside the gene matches: 6. The CDR3 DNA sequence: TGTGCCAGCAGGAGGGACAGACTCAATGAAAAACTGTTTTTT. As protein: CASRRDRLNEKLFF.

The CDR3 here is CASSRRGETMNTEAFF. DNA of the CDR3: TGTGCCAGCAGTCGACGCGGGGAAACCATGAACACTGAAGCTTTCTTT. This chain connects TRBV6-6 to TRBJ1-1; D uncertain. The V gene's germline CDR1 is MNHNY and CDR2 SVGAGI (reference sequence). V lost 5 bases, J lost 0 bases, and 16 bases lay in between. The CDR3 consists of 16 residues.

The V call is TRBV7-6, the J call TRBJ2-1; 10 bases agree with TRBD2. CDR1 and CDR2 from the germline V gene are SGHVS and FNYEAQ. The V and J ends lost 5 bases and 0 bases, in that order; junction bases with no gene match: 10. The CDR3 has 18 residues. CDR3 sequence: CASSLRGRLAGSYNEQFF. The DNA of the CDR3 is TGTGCCAGCAGCCTCCGAGGAAGACTAGCGGGCTCCTACAATGAGCAGTTCTTC.

Only a few counts were recorded for this clone. The chain recombines TRBV9 with TRBJ2-3; 7 positions agree with TRBD1. There are 15 residues in the CDR3. CDR1 is SGDLS, CDR2 YYNGEE, per germline. V lost 8 bases, J lost 1 base, and 10 bases stayed unmatched. CDR3 sequence (DNA): TGTGCCAGGTACAGGGGTATTCCTCGCACAGATACGCAGTATTTT. Translation: CARYRGIPRTDTQYF.

This clone occurred a few times. The genes are TRBV3-1 (or the pseudogene TRBV3-2) and TRBJ2-3, with TRBD2 identical over 8 bases. Germline values: CDR1 LGHDT, CDR2 YNNKEL (reference sequence). V lost 6 bases and J lost 7; bases outside the gene matches: 15. The CDR3 totals 16 residues. In DNA, the CDR3 is TGTGCCAGCAGTCTCAAGGGAAGCGGGAGAGGAAATACGCAGTATTTT. This sequence encodes CASSLKGSGRGNTQYF.

The chain uses TRBV27 and TRBJ1-1; TRBD1 matches 8 bases. This CDR3 is 13 amino acids long. V lost 6 bases and J lost 6; bases outside the gene matches: 6. Germline V gene lookup returns CDR1 MNHEY and CDR2 SMNVEV (reference sequence). The CDR3: CASSRQGFPEAFF. CDR3 sequence (DNA): TGTGCCAGCAGCCGACAGGGGTTCCCTGAAGCTTTCTTT.

J is TRBJ2-7 and V is TRBV5-5; 7 nucleotides align to TRBD2. The length of the CDR3 is 17 residues. After removal of 0 bases from V and 0 bases from J, the junction contained 9 bases not matched to a gene. The germline gives CDR1 SGHKS, CDR2 YYEKEE (reference sequence). As DNA, the CDR3 is TGTGCCAGCAGCTTGGCGTCTAGCGGAGGTTCCTCCTACGAGCAGTACTTC. Its translation: CASSLASSGGSSYEQYF.

The rearrangement links TRBV7-3 to TRBJ2-7; D unresolved. Germline V gene lookup returns CDR1 SGHTA and CDR2 FQGTGA. Trimming shortened V by 2 bases and J by 1 base, and 12 bases separated the two germline ends. The CDR3 has 15 amino acids. The DNA for the CDR3 is TGTGCCAGCAGCTTAGAGTCTGGCGGTTCCTACGAGCAGTACTTC. Its protein product is CASSLESGGSYEQYF.

The chain joins TRBV7-2 to TRBJ2-3, with a possible D match to TRBD1 (5 bases). CDR3 size: 13 residues. Trimming removed 5 bases from V and 3 bases from J, with 9 bases in between. Germline V CDR1 and CDR2: SGHTA, FQGNSA. CDR3 in amino acids: CASSRPGTDTQYF. The CDR3 DNA reads as TGTGCCAGCAGCCGTCCAGGGACAGATACGCAGTATTTT.

The chain links TRBV24-1 to TRBJ2-5; a possible D gene is TRBD2 (5 bases). The CDR3 sequence is 13 residues long. Germline lookup yields CDR1 KGHDR and CDR2 SFDVKD. V shed 5 bases and J shed 6 bases, with 12 bases lying between them. The CDR3 DNA reads as TGTGCCACCAGTGCCGGGATCGGACAGACCCAGTACTTC. It specifies CATSAGIGQTQYF.

This rearrangement joins TRBV27 to TRBJ1-3; D gene uncertain. Germline-derived CDR1 and CDR2 are MNHEY and SMNVEV (reference sequence). V was cut by 1 base and J by 4 bases, with 14 bases left in between. The CDR3 totals 16 residues. CDR3 nucleotide sequence: TGTGCCAGCAGTTTATTCAAAACGGGTAAGGGAAACACCATATATTTT. Its protein product is CASSLFKTGKGNTIYF.